The 29 T cell receptor beta chains in this list originate from one sample, sequenced in a study of T-cell memory formation after mild COVID-19 (dated by TCRdb to 2020 to 2023). Library generation was performed with 5' RACE. TCRdb lists the instrument as Illumina NovaSeq 6000. TCRdb ran its own pipeline on the public reads, namely fastp trimming at Q25 and MiXCR clone calling, and kept in-frame beta chains. Each entry is one CDR3 protein sequence, shown with its most common DNA and genes. The sample includes 150,000 to 200,000 distinct CDR3 sequences, with under 15% observed a single time. The ten largest account for approximately 3.6% of the sample. The sequencing sample was made of PBMCs or a T cell subset sorted from them (not recorded which). The receptor source for this set is a man aged 18-30 years who had mild COVID-19 (a few samples of this study predate the infection). The sample titles of this study are shuffled in the database, so cell type and time point are left out; the donor was told from shared clones.

This clonotype was observed a few times. This chain connects TRBV5-1 to TRBJ1-4; 8 bases align to TRBD1. Germline CDR1 is SGHRS and CDR2 is YFSETQ. The CDR3 length is 14 residues. After removal of 0 bases from V and 11 bases from J, the junction contained 6 bases not matched to a gene. CDR3 sequence (DNA): TGCGCCAGCAGCTTGGCGACAGGGGATGGGAAACTGTTTTTT. The encoded protein is CASSLATGDGKLFF.

In this sample, this clonotype turned up a few times. The chain combines TRBV15 with TRBJ2-3; the match to TRBD2 covers 8 bases. Germline-derived CDR1 and CDR2 are LNHNV and YYDKDF (reference sequence). With V trimmed by 8 bases and J by 5 bases, 12 bases remained unmatched. The CDR3 covers 15 residues. CDR3 residues: CATAGSGGPGDTQYF. The CDR3 DNA reads TGTGCCACCGCTGGGAGCGGGGGCCCCGGAGATACGCAGTATTTT. Complete variable domain (other parts from reference TRBV15 and TRBJ2-3): DAMVIQNPRYQVTQFGKPVTLSCSQTLNHNVMYWYQQKSSQAPKLLFHYYDKDFNNEADTPDNFQSRRPNTSFCFLDIRSPGLGDTAMYLCATAGSGGPGDTQYFGPGTRLTVL.

The rearrangement uses TRBV7-9 and TRBJ2-5; 8 nucleotides match TRBD2. In germline, CDR1 is SEHNR, CDR2 FQNEAQ (reference sequence). J gave up 1 base and V 5 bases, and 6 bases lay outside the gene matches. The CDR3 extends over 15 amino acids. CDR3 nucleotide sequence: TGTGCCAGCAGCCGCCCGGGGGGGGGCCAAGAGACCCAGTACTTC. Its protein product is CASSRPGGGQETQYF.

This clonotype was seen more than once but under ten times. The chain's CDR3 is CAGRRDTNNEQFF. CDR3 DNA: TGTGCCGGCCGGCGGGATACAAACAATGAGCAGTTCTTC. This chain links TRBV12-3 or TRBV12-4 with TRBJ2-1; perhaps TRBD2 as D (6 bases). The CDR3 is 13 residues long. Trimming pared 11 bases from V and 5 bases from J, leaving 16 bases between.

The rearrangement uses TRBV5-1 and TRBJ1-1; the D is unclear. Germline lookup yields CDR1 SGHRS and CDR2 YFSETQ. The CDR3 has 13 amino acids. V was shortened by 3 bases and J by 3 bases, with 9 bases between the two germline ends. The CDR3 DNA is TGCGCCAGCAGCTCCTCGGGGTACACTGAAGCTTTCTTT. It specifies CASSSSGYTEAFF.

In DNA form, the CDR3 reads TGTGCCAGCAGCTTAGAGGGCTGGGGCGAGACCCAGTACTTC. This translates into CASSLEGWGETQYF. The gene calls are TRBV7-2 and TRBJ2-5; possibly TRBD1 for D (5 bases). The CDR3 runs to 14 residues. Germline V gives CDR1 SGHTA, CDR2 FQGNSA. Trimming left V 1 base short and J 5 bases short, with 11 bases between. Looking up the rest from reference TRBV7-2 and TRBJ2-5 gives the full variable domain: GAGVSQSPSNKVTEKGKDVELRCDPISGHTALYWYRQSLGQGLEFLIYFQGNSAPDKSGLPSDRFSAERTGGSVSTLTIQRTQQEDSAVYLCASSLEGWGETQYFGPGTRLLVL.

In this sample, this clonotype turned up many times. The chain recombines TRBV28 with TRBJ2-1; tentatively, D is TRBD1 or TRBD2 (6 bases each). The CDR3 runs to 15 residues. Germline CDR1 and CDR2: MDHEN and SYDVKM. The V gene lost 11 bases and the J gene lost 0 bases, with 17 bases spanning the gap. CDR3 nucleotide sequence: TGTGCCCTGCTGGCGTCGGGGGCCTCCTACAATGAGCAGTTCTTC. This codes for CALLASGASYNEQFF.

This clonotype was counted only a few times. The chain links TRBV18 to TRBJ2-3; 7 nucleotides align to TRBD1. The CDR3 loop spans 14 amino acids. Per the germline V gene, CDR1 is KGHSH and CDR2 is LQKENI. The ends lost 5 bases at V and 4 bases at J; junction bases unmatched: 6. CDR3 protein: CASSTRGSADTQYF. The DNA for the CDR3 is TGTGCCAGCTCAACCAGGGGGTCGGCAGATACGCAGTATTTT. Supplemented by reference TRBV18 and TRBJ2-3, the full variable domain reads NAGVMQNPRHLVRRRGQEARLRCSPMKGHSHVYWYRQLPEEGLKFMVYLQKENIIDESGMPKERFSAEFPKEGPSILRIQQVVRGDSAAYFCASSTRGSADTQYFGPGTRLTVL.

V usage is TRBV7-2 and J usage is TRBJ1-2, with D uncertain. The germline V and J ends were trimmed by 1 base and 3 bases, with 9 bases remaining between them. The CDR3 covers 14 residues. In germline, CDR1 is SGHTA, CDR2 FQGNSA. The DNA of the CDR3 is TGTGCCAGCAGCTTAGTCACCTTAGACTATGGCTACACCTTC. This encodes CASSLVTLDYGYTF.

The V call is TRBV20-1, the J call TRBJ2-3; a weak D match, TRBD2 (6 bases). This CDR3 contains 12 residues. V was pared by 7 bases and J by 2 bases, with 10 bases between. Germline values: CDR1 DFQATT, CDR2 SNEGSKA (reference sequence). CDR3 bases: TGCAGTGGCGCGGGACCCACAGATACGCAGTATTTT. It yields the protein CSGAGPTDTQYF.

This clonotype was detected only a few times. In DNA, the CDR3 is TGTGCCAGTAGTTCGAATCGACAGGTCCCTGAAGCTTTCTTT. This sequence encodes CASSSNRQVPEAFF. The chain combines TRBV19 with TRBJ1-1, with D possibly matching TRBD1 (6 bases). V shed 5 bases and J shed 6 bases, with 16 bases lying between them. CDR3 length: 14 residues. Germline V lookup: CDR1 LNHDA, CDR2 SQIVND (reference sequence). Combining the CDR3 with reference TRBV19 and TRBJ1-1 gives the whole variable domain DGGITQSPKYLFRKEGQNVTLSCEQNLNHDAMYWYRQDPGQGLRLIYYSQIVNDFQKGDIAEGYSVSREKKESFPLTVTSAQKNPTAFYLCASSSNRQVPEAFFGQGTRLTVV.

This clonotype has just a few counts. The V gene is TRBV12-3 or TRBV12-4, the J gene TRBJ1-6; 10 nucleotides align to TRBD1. The CDR3 loop spans 14 amino acids. V lost 7 bases to trimming and J lost 9 bases; unmatched junction nucleotides: 6. CDR3 DNA: TGTGCCAGCAAAAAGACAGGGGGCGGTTCACCCCTCCACTTT. It is translated as CASKKTGGGSPLHF.

This clonotype was counted between two and nine times. The chain has TRBV12-3 or TRBV12-4 and TRBJ2-7; weak D call: TRBD1 (6 bases). The CDR3 is 12 amino acids. The V gene lost 7 bases and the J gene lost 5 bases, with 12 bases spanning the gap. The CDR3 nucleotides read TGTGCCAGCAATACGAACAGGGACGAGCAGTACTTC. Translation gives CASNTNRDEQYF.

There are a few counts of this clonotype. The chain recombines TRBV29-1 with TRBJ2-7; D unclear. Looked up from germline, CDR1 is SQVTM and CDR2 is ANQGSEA. The CDR3 length is 12 residues. The V end was cut by 4 bases, the J end by 2 bases, with 9 bases between. CDR3 residues: CSVAEQTYEQYF. The CDR3 DNA reads as TGCAGCGTTGCGGAACAGACCTACGAGCAGTACTTC.

This clonotype was counted a few times. This chain links TRBV25-1 with TRBJ2-7; D is unresolved. Germline values: CDR1 MGHDK, CDR2 SYGVNS. The CDR3 is 16 residues long. Here the CDR3 DNA reads TGTGCCAGAAGTGCCGCCCCCCGTCAGGTTTCCTACGAGCAGTACGTC. Translation: CARSAAPRQVSYEQYV.

This clonotype showed up just a few times. The chain employs TRBV7-2 and TRBJ2-2; D is unclear. This CDR3 comprises 13 residues. The V end lost 5 bases, the J end lost 3 bases, and 7 bases lay between the germline ends. Germline CDR1 reads SGHTA; CDR2 reads FQGNSA. The CDR3 sequence: CASSPEYTGELFF. In DNA, the CDR3 is TGTGCCAGCAGCCCCGAATACACCGGGGAGCTGTTTTTT.

This clonotype was detected only a few times. The gene calls are TRBV20-1 and TRBJ2-5; D assignment may be TRBD1 or TRBD2 (5 bases each). The V end lost 3 bases, the J end lost 0 bases, and 8 bases lay between the germline ends. Per germline, CDR1 DFQATT and CDR2 SNEGSKA (reference sequence). The CDR3 spans 13 residues. DNA of the CDR3: TGCAGTGCTAGCGAGGGGTACCAAGAGACCCAGTACTTC. Its translation is CSASEGYQETQYF.

The V call is TRBV29-1, the J call TRBJ1-5; no reliable D call. From germline, CDR1 is SQVTM and CDR2 ANQGSEA. The V and J ends lost 6 bases and 0 bases respectively, with 15 bases between them. The CDR3 length is 15 residues. CDR3 sequence (DNA): TGCAGCGTGAGGACGGACTCATATAGCAATCAGCCCCAGCATTTT. This translates into CSVRTDSYSNQPQHF.

The gene calls are TRBV9 and TRBJ2-5; D gene unclear. The CDR3 totals 12 residues. Trimming removed 3 bases from V and 5 bases from J, with 8 bases in between. Germline V CDR1 and CDR2: SGDLS, YYNGEE. As DNA, the CDR3 is TGTGCCAGCAGCGCAGAACCGGAGACCCAGTACTTC. Protein: CASSAEPETQYF.

This clonotype has only a few counts. Compared with germline, one end of the junction differs, possibly owing to a read error. The chain carries TRBV11-2 and TRBJ1-1; the match to TRBD1 covers 10 bases. The CDR3 runs to 16 residues. CDR1 and CDR2 (germline): SGHAT, FQNNGV. CDR3 in DNA: TGTGCCAGCAGTTTAATACCGGGACAGGGGAGAACTGAAGTTTTCTTT. It codes for CASSLIPGQGRTEVFF. Full variable domain (missing parts from reference TRBV11-2 and TRBJ1-1): EAGVAQSPRYKIIEKRQSVAFWCNPISGHATLYWYQQILGQGPKLLIQFQNNGVVDDSQLPKDRFSAERLKGVDSTLKIQPAKLEDSAVYLCASSLIPGQGRTEVFFGQGTRLTVV.

This clonotype was detected a few times. The chain has TRBV4-3 and TRBJ1-1; tentatively, D is TRBD1 (5 bases). The CDR3 runs 15 residues. The germline V gene encodes CDR1 LGHNA and CDR2 YSLEER. Trimming cost V 0 bases and J 3 bases, with 11 bases left between them. CDR3 sequence (DNA): TGCGCCAGCAGCCAAGATACGGGGGAATACACTGAAGCTTTCTTT. It translates to CASSQDTGEYTEAFF.

In this sample, this clonotype turned up a few times. This rearrangement joins TRBV5-1 to TRBJ2-7, with D possibly called TRBD1 or TRBD2 (7 bases each). V shed 4 bases and J shed 5 bases, with 16 bases lying between them. This CDR3 region has 14 residues. Germline assignment: CDR1 SGHRS and CDR2 YFSETQ. This CDR3 reads CASSPVSGGDEQYF. Written as DNA, the CDR3 is TGCGCCAGCAGCCCCGTGTCAGGGGGGGACGAGCAGTACTTC.

This rearrangement joins TRBV29-1 to TRBJ2-7; no firm D call. CDR1 is SQVTM, CDR2 ANQGSEA, per germline. Trimming left V 5 bases short and J 2 bases short, with 13 bases between. The CDR3 is 13 amino acids. The CDR3: CSVSGKFPYEQYF. The CDR3 bases are TGCAGCGTTTCCGGAAAGTTTCCCTACGAGCAGTACTTC.

This clonotype was seen a handful of times. The rearrangement links TRBV29-1 to TRBJ1-2; no clear D gene. Trimming stripped 1 base from V and 4 bases from J, with 10 bases between. The CDR3 has 13 amino acids. Germline lookup yields CDR1 SQVTM and CDR2 ANQGSEA. CDR3 in amino acids: CSVEVAGGYGYTF. For the CDR3, the DNA is TGCAGCGTTGAAGTGGCCGGCGGCTATGGCTACACCTTC. Full variable domain (remainder filled in from reference TRBV29-1 and TRBJ1-2): SAVISQKPSRDICQRGTSLTIQCQVDSQVTMMFWYRQQPGQSLTLIATANQGSEATYESGFVIDKFPISRPNLTFSTLTVSNMSPEDSSIYLCSVEVAGGYGYTFGSGTRLTVV.

The CDR3 sequence is CAWSVGGFNTEAFF. The CDR3 DNA follows: TGTGCCTGGAGTGTAGGAGGATTTAACACTGAAGCTTTCTTT. The chain is built from TRBV30 and TRBJ1-1; D not resolved. Per the germline V gene, CDR1 is GTSNPN and CDR2 is SVGIG (reference sequence). Trimming shortened V by 0 bases and J by 2 bases, and 10 bases separated the two germline ends. The CDR3 is 14 amino acids.

This clonotype was seen repeatedly, ten times or more. V and J are TRBV18 and TRBJ1-5; unclear D gene. Between the trimmed V and J ends, which lost 2 bases and 7 bases, there was a span of 15 bases. Germline assignment: CDR1 KGHSH and CDR2 LQKENI. The CDR3 runs to 15 residues. The CDR3 DNA reads TGTGCCAGCTCACCAAGAGGAGTAAAAGGGCAGCCCCAGCATTTT. This sequence encodes CASSPRGVKGQPQHF.

This chain joins TRBV7-2 and TRBJ2-7; 11 bases are shared with TRBD1. Germline-derived CDR1 and CDR2 are SGHTA and FQGNSA. Trimming removed 6 bases from V and 2 bases from J; junction bases left unmatched: 3. CDR3 length: 14 residues. The CDR3 DNA is TGTGCCAGCAGTTGGACAGGGGGCCCCTACGAGCAGTACTTC. Encoded protein: CASSWTGGPYEQYF.

This clonotype came up a few times. J is TRBJ2-2 and V is TRBV7-2; 8 nucleotides agree with TRBD1. The germline V gene encodes CDR1 SGHTA and CDR2 FQGNSA. The CDR3 runs 14 residues. V lost 4 bases and J lost 4; bases outside the gene matches: 2. The CDR3 spells CASSWGTGTGELFF. CDR3 in DNA: TGTGCCAGCAGCTGGGGGACAGGCACCGGGGAGCTGTTTTTT.

The chain couples TRBV6-5 to TRBJ1-6; D gene ambiguous. Between the trimmed V and J ends, which lost 0 bases and 8 bases, there was a span of 17 bases. Germline values: CDR1 MNHEY, CDR2 SVGAGI. There are 17 residues in the CDR3. This CDR3 is CASSYSGVGPGDSPLHF. The CDR3 nucleotides are TGTGCCAGCAGTTACTCAGGTGTAGGGCCCGGGGATTCACCCCTCCACTTT.